Listed below are T cell receptor beta chains from one sample, sequenced in a study of graft-versus-host responses after intestinal transplantation. TCRdb's table, derived via immunoSEQ multiplex PCR, lists solely in-frame clones and lacks some. Of roughly 36,000 clones listed, 90% to 95% are singletons. No antigen has been identified for these receptors. Sequences were derived from unstimulated CD8+ T cells sorted from spleen or lymph node cells, sampled before transplant. Receptor source: a human donor who was the organ donor for an intestinal transplant. Both conserved end residues are part of each CDR3. Fields, in order: J gene, V gene, clone size, D gene, CDR3 DNA, CDR3 protein. A D gene is named only where the DNA matches it firmly. The size field is filled for only some rows; it gives once, few, many or a size class.

J gene: TRBJ2-5
V gene: TRBV4-3
clone size: .
D gene: .
CDR3 DNA: TGCGCCAGCAGCCAGGTACAGGGAATTCAAGAGACCCAGTACTTC
CDR3 protein: CASSQVQGIQETQYF

J gene: TRBJ2-3
V gene: TRBV1
clone size: .
D gene: .
CDR3 DNA: TGCACCAGCAGACCCGGGATCAACACAGATACGCAGTATTTT
CDR3 protein: CTSRPGINTDTQYF

J gene: TRBJ2-7
V gene: TRBV5-1
clone size: .
D gene: TRBD2
CDR3 DNA: TGCGCCAGCAGCCAGGGACTAGGACTCTACGAGCAGTACTTC
CDR3 protein: CASSQGLGLYEQYF

J gene: TRBJ1-3
V gene: TRBV4-1
clone size: .
D gene: .
CDR3 DNA: TGCGCCAGCAGCCAAGATCGGGGAGGTGGAAACACCATATATTTT
CDR3 protein: CASSQDRGGGNTIYF

J gene: TRBJ2-2
V gene: TRBV7-3
clone size: .
D gene: .
CDR3 DNA: TGTGCCAGCAGCTTAGTTCGGGGGAACACCGGGGAGCTGTTTTTT
CDR3 protein: CASSLVRGNTGELFF

J gene: TRBJ2-7
V gene: TRBV5-4
clone size: once
D gene: TRBD2
CDR3 DNA: TGTGCCAGCAGCTTGGGGACTAGCGGGGGGGCCTACGAGCAGTACTTC
CDR3 protein: CASSLGTSGGAYEQYF

J gene: TRBJ2-7
V gene: TRBV25-1
clone size: .
D gene: .
CDR3 DNA: TGTGCCAGCAGTGAAAGGTGGGGCGCACGGGACGAGCAGTACTTC
CDR3 protein: CASSERWGARDEQYF

J gene: TRBJ1-3
V gene: TRBV2
clone size: once
D gene: .
CDR3 DNA: TGTGCCAGCATGAGAGACTCGAGCTCTGGAAACACCATATATTTT
CDR3 protein: CASMRDSSSGNTIYF

J gene: TRBJ1-5
V gene: TRBV11-2
clone size: .
D gene: .
CDR3 DNA: TGTGCCAGCAGCTTAGGGACAGCGGCAAGCAATCAGCCCCAGCATTTT
CDR3 protein: CASSLGTAASNQPQHF

J gene: TRBJ2-4
V gene: TRBV7-6
clone size: .
D gene: .
CDR3 DNA: TGTGCCAGCAGCTTACGGCCCGACAAAAACATTCAGTACTTC
CDR3 protein: CASSLRPDKNIQYF

J gene: TRBJ2-7
V gene: TRBV4-1
clone size: .
D gene: .
CDR3 DNA: TGCGCCAGCAGCCAAGACCTTACCTACGAGCAGTACTTC
CDR3 protein: CASSQDLTYEQYF

J gene: TRBJ2-1
V gene: TRBV13
clone size: .
D gene: TRBD1
CDR3 DNA: TGTGCCAGCAGCTTAGAAGCGAGGGACAGGGAGTATGAGCAGTTCTTC
CDR3 protein: CASSLEARDREYEQFF

J gene: TRBJ1-1
V gene: TRBV4-2
clone size: once
D gene: .
CDR3 DNA: TGTGCCAGCAGCCAAGACGGGGGGGGCACTGAAGCTTTCTTT
CDR3 protein: CASSQDGGGTEAFF

J gene: TRBJ2-7
V gene: TRBV4-3
clone size: .
D gene: .
CDR3 DNA: TGCGCCAGCAGCCAAGATCACTCAGGCTCCTACGAGCAGTACTTC
CDR3 protein: CASSQDHSGSYEQYF

J gene: TRBJ2-1
V gene: TRBV5-1
clone size: .
D gene: TRBD2
CDR3 DNA: TGCGCCAGCAGCGACGCTAGCGGGGGTTTCTATGAGCAGTTCTTC
CDR3 protein: CASSDASGGFYEQFF

J gene: TRBJ2-7
V gene: TRBV5-1
clone size: .
D gene: TRBD1
CDR3 DNA: TGCGCCAGCAGCTCGGGACAGGGGGCCTACGAGCAGTACTTC
CDR3 protein: CASSSGQGAYEQYF

J gene: TRBJ2-1
V gene: TRBV19
clone size: .
D gene: TRBD1
CDR3 DNA: TGTGCCAGTAGTATAGAGAGCGGACAGGGGGCCAATGAGCAGTTCTTC
CDR3 protein: CASSIESGQGANEQFF

J gene: TRBJ1-5
V gene: TRBV27
clone size: .
D gene: TRBD1
CDR3 DNA: TGTGCCAGCAGTCCGGGACAGGGATATAATCAGCCCCAGCATTTT
CDR3 protein: CASSPGQGYNQPQHF

J gene: TRBJ2-1
V gene: TRBV6-1
clone size: .
D gene: .
CDR3 DNA: TGTGCCAGCAGTCCGACCGGGAATGAGCAGTTCTTC
CDR3 protein: CASSPTGNEQFF

J gene: TRBJ2-1
V gene: TRBV19
clone size: .
D gene: TRBD1
CDR3 DNA: TGTGCCAGTAGTATTCAGGGGGCTCATGAGCAGTTCTTC
CDR3 protein: CASSIQGAHEQFF

J gene: TRBJ1-2
V gene: TRBV5-5
clone size: .
D gene: .
CDR3 DNA: TGTGCCAGCAGCGAAAACTATGGCTACACCTTC
CDR3 protein: CASSENYGYTF

J gene: TRBJ2-7
V gene: TRBV4-2
clone size: .
D gene: .
CDR3 DNA: TGTGCCAGCAGCCAAAGTGGGGGTCTCGAGCAGTACTTC
CDR3 protein: CASSQSGGLEQYF

J gene: TRBJ2-1
V gene: TRBV7-3
clone size: .
D gene: .
CDR3 DNA: TGTGCCAGCAGCTTGGGATCCTCGGCTGAGCAGTTCTTC
CDR3 protein: CASSLGSSAEQFF

J gene: TRBJ2-7
V gene: TRBV30
clone size: .
D gene: .
CDR3 DNA: TGTGCCTGGGACCAAAATCGGTTCGGGTATAACGAGCAGTACTTC
CDR3 protein: CAWDQNRFGYNEQYF

J gene: TRBJ1-4
V gene: TRBV29-1
clone size: .
D gene: .
CDR3 DNA: TGCAGCGTTGAAGATCAGGGAGGAAAACTGTTTTTT
CDR3 protein: CSVEDQGGKLFF

J gene: TRBJ2-1
V gene: TRBV9
clone size: .
D gene: TRBD1
CDR3 DNA: TGTGCCAGCAGCCCGACAGGGGGCTACAATGAGCAGTTCTTC
CDR3 protein: CASSPTGGYNEQFF

J gene: TRBJ2-3
V gene: TRBV4-3
clone size: .
D gene: TRBD2
CDR3 DNA: TGCGCCAGCAGCCAAAGAACCGGGACTAGCGGGAACGGAGATACGCAGTATTTT
CDR3 protein: CASSQRTGTSGNGDTQYF

J gene: TRBJ1-2
V gene: TRBV29-1
clone size: once
D gene: .
CDR3 DNA: TGCAGCGTTGACTCTTATGGCTACACCTTC
CDR3 protein: CSVDSYGYTF

J gene: TRBJ2-7
V gene: TRBV27
clone size: once
D gene: .
CDR3 DNA: TGTGCCAGCGGACCGACTAATGCCTACGAGCAGTACTTC
CDR3 protein: CASGPTNAYEQYF

J gene: TRBJ2-3
V gene: TRBV27
clone size: once
D gene: TRBD2
CDR3 DNA: TGTGCCACCCACTTTGGCGGGGGTGGGGATACGCAGTATTTT
CDR3 protein: CATHFGGGGDTQYF

J gene: TRBJ1-1
V gene: TRBV19
clone size: .
D gene: .
CDR3 DNA: TGTGCCAGTAGTATAATTGGCGGTATGAACACTGAAGCTTTCTTT
CDR3 protein: CASSIIGGMNTEAFF

J gene: TRBJ2-1
V gene: TRBV6-1
clone size: .
D gene: TRBD1
CDR3 DNA: TGTGCCAGCAGCGAACCCGGGACAGGGATCTTTGAGCAGTTCTTC
CDR3 protein: CASSEPGTGIFEQFF

J gene: TRBJ2-7
V gene: TRBV18
clone size: .
D gene: .
CDR3 DNA: TGTGCCAGCTCACTAGGGACGGATACCAAGATATACGAGCAGTACTTC
CDR3 protein: CASSLGTDTKIYEQYF

J gene: TRBJ2-3
V gene: TRBV4-1
clone size: .
D gene: .
CDR3 DNA: TGCGCCAGCAGCCACGGGCCAGATACGCAGTATTTT
CDR3 protein: CASSHGPDTQYF

J gene: TRBJ2-5
V gene: TRBV7-6
clone size: once
D gene: TRBD2
CDR3 DNA: TGTGCCAGCAGCTTAAGGGCTAGCGGGGGGCTGGATTTCGAGACCCAGTACTTC
CDR3 protein: CASSLRASGGLDFETQYF

J gene: TRBJ1-2
V gene: TRBV5-4
clone size: .
D gene: TRBD1
CDR3 DNA: TGTGCCAGCAGTATCCAGGGGGGTGCGGACTATGGCTACACCTTC
CDR3 protein: CASSIQGGADYGYTF

J gene: TRBJ1-2
V gene: TRBV4-1
clone size: .
D gene: .
CDR3 DNA: TGCGCCAGCAGCCAAGTGACAGAAGCTAACTATGGCTACACCTTC
CDR3 protein: CASSQVTEANYGYTF

J gene: TRBJ1-6
V gene: TRBV4-2
clone size: once
D gene: .
CDR3 DNA: TGTGCCAGCAGCCCATCAGCATGGGAATCACCCCTCCACTTT
CDR3 protein: CASSPSAWESPLHF

J gene: TRBJ1-1
V gene: TRBV30
clone size: .
D gene: .
CDR3 DNA: TGTGCCTGGAGATGGGTGGCAGGGGAAGTCACTGAAGCTTTCTTT
CDR3 protein: CAWRWVAGEVTEAFF

J gene: TRBJ2-5
V gene: TRBV9
clone size: .
D gene: TRBD2
CDR3 DNA: TGTGCCAGCAGCGTAGAGGCTAGCGGGGTTGGGGAGACCCAGTACTTC
CDR3 protein: CASSVEASGVGETQYF